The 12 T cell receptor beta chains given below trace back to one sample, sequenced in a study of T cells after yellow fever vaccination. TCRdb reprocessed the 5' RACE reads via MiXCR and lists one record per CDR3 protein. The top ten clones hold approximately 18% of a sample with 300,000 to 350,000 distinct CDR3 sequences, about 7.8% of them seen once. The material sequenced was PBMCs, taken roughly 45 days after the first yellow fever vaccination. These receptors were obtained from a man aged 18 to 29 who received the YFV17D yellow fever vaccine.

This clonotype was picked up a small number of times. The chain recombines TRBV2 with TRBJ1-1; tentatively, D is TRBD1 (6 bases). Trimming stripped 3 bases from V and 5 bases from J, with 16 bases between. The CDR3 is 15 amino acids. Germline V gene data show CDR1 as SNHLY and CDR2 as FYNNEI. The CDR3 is CASSERGGRGTEAFF. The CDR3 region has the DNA TGTGCCAGCAGTGAGCGGGGGGGGCGCGGTACTGAAGCTTTCTTT.

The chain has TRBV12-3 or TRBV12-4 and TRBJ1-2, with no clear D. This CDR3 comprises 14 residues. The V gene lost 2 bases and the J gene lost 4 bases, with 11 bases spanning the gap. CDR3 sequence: CASSLPGGGYGYTF. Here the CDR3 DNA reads TGTGCCAGCAGTTTACCGGGCGGAGGCTATGGCTACACCTTC.

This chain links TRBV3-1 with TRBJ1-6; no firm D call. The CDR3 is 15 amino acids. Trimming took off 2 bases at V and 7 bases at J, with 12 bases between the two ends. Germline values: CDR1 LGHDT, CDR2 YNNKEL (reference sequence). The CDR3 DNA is TGTGCCAGCAGCCAACTTCCGGGGAACAATTCACCCCTCCACTTT. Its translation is CASSQLPGNNSPLHF.

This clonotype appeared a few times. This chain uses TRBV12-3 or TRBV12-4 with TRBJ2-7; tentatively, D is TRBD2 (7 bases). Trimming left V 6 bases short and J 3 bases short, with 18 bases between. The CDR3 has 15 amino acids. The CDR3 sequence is CASSHAGGLNYEQYF. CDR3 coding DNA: TGTGCCAGCAGCCACGCCGGGGGGCTTAACTACGAGCAGTACTTC.

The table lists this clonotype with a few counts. The CDR3 protein is CASSLEGRARKYF. The CDR3 coding sequence is TGTGCCAGCAGCTTAGAAGGCAGGGCGAGAAAGTACTTC. The chain joins TRBV7-8 to TRBJ2-7, with a tentative D call TRBD1 (5 bases). Germline CDR1 and CDR2: SGHVS and FQNEAQ. The CDR3 is made up of 13 amino acids. V was cut by 1 base and J by 11 bases, with 15 bases left in between.

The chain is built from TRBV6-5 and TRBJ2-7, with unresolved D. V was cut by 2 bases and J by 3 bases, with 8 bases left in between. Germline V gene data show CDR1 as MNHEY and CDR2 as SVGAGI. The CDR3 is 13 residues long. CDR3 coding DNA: TGTGCCAGCAGTTACGAGCCGATCTACGAGCAGTACGTC. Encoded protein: CASSYEPIYEQYV.

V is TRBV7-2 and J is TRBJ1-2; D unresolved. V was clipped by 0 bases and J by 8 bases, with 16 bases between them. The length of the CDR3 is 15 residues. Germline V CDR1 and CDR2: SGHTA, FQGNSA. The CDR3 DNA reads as TGTGCCAGCAGCTTAGCGCTGTCGGGGTTGGAAGGCTACACCTTC. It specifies CASSLALSGLEGYTF.

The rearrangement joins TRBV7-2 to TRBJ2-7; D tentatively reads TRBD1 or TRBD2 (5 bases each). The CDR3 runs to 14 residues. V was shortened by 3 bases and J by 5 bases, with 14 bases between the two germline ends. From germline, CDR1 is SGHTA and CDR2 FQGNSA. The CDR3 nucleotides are TGTGCCAGCAGCTTCCCCGGGACGAACCACGAGCAGTACGTC. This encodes CASSFPGTNHEQYV.

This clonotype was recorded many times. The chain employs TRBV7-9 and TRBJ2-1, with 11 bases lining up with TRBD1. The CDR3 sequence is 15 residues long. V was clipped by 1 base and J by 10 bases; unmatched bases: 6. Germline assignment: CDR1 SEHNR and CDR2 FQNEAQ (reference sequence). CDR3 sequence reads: CASSLVGQGGPEQFF. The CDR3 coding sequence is TGTGCCAGCAGCTTAGTGGGACAGGGGGGCCCAGAGCAGTTCTTC. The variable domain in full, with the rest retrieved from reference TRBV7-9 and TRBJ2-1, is DTGVSQNPRHKITKRGQNVTFRCDPISEHNRLYWYRQTLGQGPEFLTYFQNEAQLEKSRLLSDRFSAERPKGSFSTLEIQRTEQGDSAMYLCASSLVGQGGPEQFFGPGTRLTVL.

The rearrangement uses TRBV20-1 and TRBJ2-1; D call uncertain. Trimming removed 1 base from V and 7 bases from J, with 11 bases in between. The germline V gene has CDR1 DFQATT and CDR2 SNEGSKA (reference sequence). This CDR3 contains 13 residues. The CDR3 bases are TGCAGTGCTAGAGGACCGGTCGGAAATGAGCAGTTCTTC. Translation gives CSARGPVGNEQFF.

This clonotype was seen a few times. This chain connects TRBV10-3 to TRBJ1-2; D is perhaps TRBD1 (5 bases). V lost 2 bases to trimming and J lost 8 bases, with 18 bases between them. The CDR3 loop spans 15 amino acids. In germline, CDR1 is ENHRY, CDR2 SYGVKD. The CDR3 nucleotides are TGTGCCATCAGTGAGCGGGGGTTTGATCTGGGCGGCTACACCTTC. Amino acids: CAISERGFDLGGYTF.

The CDR3 DNA follows: TGTGCCAGCAGTCGGCCGGGACAGGGGGACTATGGCTACACCTTC. Translation gives CASSRPGQGDYGYTF. The J gene is TRBJ1-2, the V gene TRBV5-4; TRBD1 aligns across 11 bases. The CDR3 totals 15 residues. J gave up 3 bases and V 5 bases, and 6 bases lay outside the gene matches. Germline values: CDR1 SGHNT, CDR2 YYREEE (reference sequence).